The 7 T cell receptor beta chains listed next were all sequenced from one sample in a study of identical twins. MiXCR, run by TCRdb on the 5' RACE reads, gives a single entry per CDR3 protein. The data contain about 100,000 distinct CDR3 sequences, 4.5% to 6.5% of them singletons. The sequenced material came from memory T cells sorted from blood. Receptors originate from a woman aged 50 to 65 in good health.

This clonotype has a handful of counts. This chain uses TRBV19 with TRBJ1-1, with D hard to call. The CDR3 contains 12 residues. Deletions cut 1 base from V and 7 bases from J, with 7 bases between. Germline V gives CDR1 LNHDA, CDR2 SQIVND (reference sequence). For the CDR3, the DNA is TGTGCCAGTAGTATAGTACAGAGTGAAGCTTTCTTT. Translated: CASSIVQSEAFF.

This clonotype came up a few times. This chain uses TRBV7-2 with TRBJ1-2; possibly TRBD1 for D (6 bases). The germline V gene encodes CDR1 SGHTA and CDR2 FQGNSA. V was shortened by 5 bases and J by 8 bases, with 24 bases between the two germline ends. The CDR3 spans 16 residues. The CDR3 protein is CASSHGGGGLVRGYTF. The CDR3 nucleotides are TGTGCCAGCAGCCACGGGGGCGGCGGACTCGTCAGGGGCTACACCTTC. The variable domain in full, completed from reference TRBV7-2 and TRBJ1-2, reads GAGVSQSPSNKVTEKGKDVELRCDPISGHTALYWYRQSLGQGLEFLIYFQGNSAPDKSGLPSDRFSAERTGGSVSTLTIQRTQQEDSAVYLCASSHGGGGLVRGYTFGSGTRLTVV.

This clonotype was counted a single time. The rearrangement joins TRBV24-1 to TRBJ1-2, with D unresolved. CDR1 is KGHDR, CDR2 SFDVKD, per germline. Trimming left V 2 bases short and J 2 bases short, with 11 bases between. The CDR3 consists of 15 residues. The CDR3 coding sequence is TGTGCCACCAGTGATTGGGTAGGAGGAAACTATGGCTACACCTTC. Protein sequence: CATSDWVGGNYGYTF.

The chain has TRBV7-8 and TRBJ1-5; possible D gene TRBD1, 6 bases. CDR1 and CDR2 (germline): SGHVS, FQNEAQ. The CDR3 sequence is 15 residues long. V lost 2 bases and J 3 bases, leaving 11 bases between the germline ends. CDR3 sequence: CASSLRRGPNQPQHF. DNA for the CDR3: TGTGCCAGCAGCTTACGCAGGGGTCCCAATCAGCCCCAGCATTTT.

There are many counts of this clonotype. The rearrangement links TRBV28 to TRBJ1-4, with a possible D match to TRBD1 (5 bases). Trimming stripped 4 bases from V and 0 bases from J, with 9 bases between. Germline loops: CDR1 MDHEN, CDR2 SYDVKM. The CDR3 length is 15 residues. The CDR3 DNA sequence: TGTGCCAGCAGTTCATGGGGGGCAACTAATGAAAAACTGTTTTTT. It yields the protein CASSSWGATNEKLFF.

This clonotype was recorded many times. The rearrangement joins TRBV6-5 to TRBJ2-1, with TRBD2 identical over 10 bases. CDR1 and CDR2 (germline): MNHEY, SVGAGI. V gave up 5 bases and J gave up 3 bases; unmatched junction bases: 1. The CDR3 is 14 residues long. This CDR3 reads CASSRTSGYNEQFF. For the CDR3, the DNA is TGTGCCAGCAGTAGGACTAGCGGCTACAATGAGCAGTTCTTC.

In its sample, this clonotype was seen many times. V and J are TRBV29-1 and TRBJ1-5; D gene unclear. Trimming took off 7 bases at V and 4 bases at J, with 11 bases between the two ends. CDR3 size: 12 residues. The germline gives CDR1 SQVTM, CDR2 ANQGSEA. CDR3 sequence: CSAGQTNQPQHF. The CDR3 nucleotides are TGCAGCGCCGGGCAGACTAATCAGCCCCAGCATTTT.